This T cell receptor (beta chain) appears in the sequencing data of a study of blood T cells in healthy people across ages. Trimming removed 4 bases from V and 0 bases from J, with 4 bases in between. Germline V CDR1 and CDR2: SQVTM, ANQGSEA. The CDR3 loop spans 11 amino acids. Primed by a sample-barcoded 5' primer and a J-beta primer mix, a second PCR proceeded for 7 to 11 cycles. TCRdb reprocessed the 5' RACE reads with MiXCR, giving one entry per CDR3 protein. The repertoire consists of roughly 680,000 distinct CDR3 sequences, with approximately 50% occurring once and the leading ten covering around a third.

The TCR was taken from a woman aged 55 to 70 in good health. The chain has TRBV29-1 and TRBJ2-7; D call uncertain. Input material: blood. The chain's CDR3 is CSVVLSYEQYF. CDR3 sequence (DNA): TGCAGCGTTGTTCTCTCCTACGAGCAGTACTTC.